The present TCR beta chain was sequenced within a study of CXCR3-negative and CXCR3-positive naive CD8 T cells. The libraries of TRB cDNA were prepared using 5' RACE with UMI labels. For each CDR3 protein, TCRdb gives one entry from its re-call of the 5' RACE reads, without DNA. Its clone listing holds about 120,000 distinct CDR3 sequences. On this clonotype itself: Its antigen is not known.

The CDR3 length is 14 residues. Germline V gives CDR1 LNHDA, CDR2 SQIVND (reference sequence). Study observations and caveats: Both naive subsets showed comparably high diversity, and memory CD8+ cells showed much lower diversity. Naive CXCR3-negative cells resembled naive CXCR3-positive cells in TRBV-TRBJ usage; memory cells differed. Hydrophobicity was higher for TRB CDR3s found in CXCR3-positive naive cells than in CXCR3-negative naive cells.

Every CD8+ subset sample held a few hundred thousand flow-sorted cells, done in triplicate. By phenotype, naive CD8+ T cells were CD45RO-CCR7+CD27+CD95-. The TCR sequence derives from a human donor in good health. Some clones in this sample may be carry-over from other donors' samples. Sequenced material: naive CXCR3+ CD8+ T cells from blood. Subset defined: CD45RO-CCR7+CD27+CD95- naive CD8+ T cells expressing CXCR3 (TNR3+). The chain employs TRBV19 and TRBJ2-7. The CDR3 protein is CASSIGDDSYEQYF.